This T cell receptor (beta chain) was identified during a study of shared clonotypes between healthy human individuals. The study's findings and limits: On the whole, naive subsets had larger estimated richness than memory subsets had. Specimens sampled were limited to blood, with tissue repertoires likely differing.

Assay used: immunoSEQ multiplex PCR; TCRdb lists only in-frame clones, some missing. Of some 2.1 million clones listed, 95% are singletons. It was into CD45RA+ naive and CD45RA-negative memory subsets that the CD4+ cells were split. After removal of 7 bases from V and 4 bases from J, the junction contained 9 bases not matched to a gene. From germline, CDR1 is SNHLY and CDR2 FYNNEI. This CDR3 is 16 amino acids long. Worth noting for this clone: Its antigen is unknown.

This clonotype was sampled from a man aged 18-30 years in good health. J is TRBJ2-5 and V is TRBV2; 13 positions agree with TRBD2. The material sequenced was naive CD4+ T cells sorted from blood. Subset noted: CD45RA+ positively selected. The CDR3 reads CASTRTSGSSGETQYF. CDR3 nucleotides: TGTGCCAGCACCCGGACTAGCGGGAGTTCTGGAGAGACCCAGTACTTC.